These T cell receptor beta chains were read from a single sample in a study of control samples from healthy donors and cancer patients. Using immunoSEQ multiplex PCR, the repertoire was profiled, and TCRdb retains in-frame clones only, with some absent. The data contain 400,000 to 450,000 clones, 90% of them singletons. The material sequenced was PBMCs. These receptors came from a middle-aged man with head and neck cancer. CDR3s include the opening cysteine and the closing phenylalanine or tryptophan.

14,TRBJ2-7,TRBV4-1,CASSQGYSSYEQYF
17,TRBJ1-3,TRBV19,CASSIRGIAPSGNTIYF
17,TRBJ2-1,TRBV19,CASSIELTSGSYNEQFF
16,TRBJ1-3,TRBV6-5,CASSYGRGFSGNTIYF
14,TRBJ1-5,TRBV6-5,CASSPTGSNQPQHF
12,TRBJ2-7,TRBV11-2,CASSRVLYEQYF
13,TRBJ1-1,TRBV5-1,CASSSMENTEAFF
15,TRBJ1-5,TRBV15,CATSRGQGGNQPQHF
18,TRBJ2-3,TRBV4-1,CASSQEDPAHRSTDTQYF
16,TRBJ2-4,TRBV30,CAWSRGTSLFGGIQYF
15,TRBJ2-1,TRBV7-2,CASSSGQGLNNEQFF
12,TRBJ2-7,TRBV9,CASSAGQNEQYF
14,TRBJ1-4,TRBV9,CASSYGTGNEKLFF
15,TRBJ1-5,TRBV15,CATDGTGESNQPQHF
15,TRBJ2-1,TRBV10-3,CAIRETSGTYNEQFF
15,TRBJ2-2,TRBV3-1/TRBV3-2,CASSQVRGPAGELFF
14,TRBJ2-7,TRBV19,CASRLRAGAYEQYF
11,TRBJ2-7,TRBV28,CASSTRDYEYF
16,TRBJ2-2,TRBV6-6,CASTYSGGTDTGELFF
13,TRBJ1-2,TRBV28,CASSLRGLRGYTF
14,TRBJ2-5,TRBV5-1,CASSDRTAAETQYF
14,TRBJ1-6,TRBV28,CASSADRIDSPLHF
12,TRBJ1-5,TRBV27,CASSSPPEPQHF
16,TRBJ2-3,TRBV11-1,CASSRFARGRTDTQYF
14,TRBJ1-4,TRBV6-5,CASSSDRLAEKLFF
14,TRBJ2-7,TRBV24-1,CATSDGGRTYEQYF
16,TRBJ2-2,TRBV27,CASSLLGTAMTGELFF
19,TRBJ2-1,TRBV10-3,CAISESAANVQGSYNEQFF
14,TRBJ1-2,TRBV14,CASSRDGLNYGYTF
14,TRBJ2-2,TRBV7-8,CASSLSGITGELFF
15,TRBJ2-7,TRBV3-1/TRBV3-2,CASSQSTSGRMEQYF
13,TRBJ2-7,TRBV4-1,CASSPSITYEQYF
15,TRBJ1-1,TRBV6-5,CASSLNRAMNTEAFF
13,TRBJ2-7,TRBV6-5,CASAGEFPYEQYF
14,TRBJ2-3,TRBV9,CASSLGPIADTQYF
15,TRBJ2-1,TRBV7-3,CASSYSGLAGDEQFF
15,TRBJ1-1,TRBV9,CASSVFKDSLTEAFF
14,TRBJ2-5,TRBV2,CASSLRGSQETQYF
15,TRBJ2-3,TRBV9,CASSGGQSLVDTQYF
12,TRBJ2-5,TRBV6-6,CASTGGQETQYF
16,TRBJ2-7,TRBV6-8,CASSWVQGLGSYEQYF
15,TRBJ1-5,TRBV19,CASRMTGRFDQPQHF
15,TRBJ2-7,TRBV7-3,CASSLTGGTTYEQYF
15,TRBJ2-2,TRBV18,CASSPLTTRTGELFF
16,TRBJ2-2,TRBV7-3,CASSLTGRGNTGELFF
14,TRBJ1-6,TRBV28,CASRRGRSDSPLHF
15,TRBJ2-3,TRBV4-1,CASSQAGRGADTQYF
13,TRBJ1-5,TRBV6-5,CASSNDRGQPQHF